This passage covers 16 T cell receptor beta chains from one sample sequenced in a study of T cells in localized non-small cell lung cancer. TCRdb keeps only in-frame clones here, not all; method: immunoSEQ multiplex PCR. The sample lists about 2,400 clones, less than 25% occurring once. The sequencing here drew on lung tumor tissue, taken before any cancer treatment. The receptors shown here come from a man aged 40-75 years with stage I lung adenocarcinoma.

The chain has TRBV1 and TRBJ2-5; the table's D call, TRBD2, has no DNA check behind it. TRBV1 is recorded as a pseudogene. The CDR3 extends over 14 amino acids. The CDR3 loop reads CASSQGQRVETQYF. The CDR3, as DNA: TGCGCCAGCAGCCAAGGACAGCGGGTAGAGACCCAGTACTTC.

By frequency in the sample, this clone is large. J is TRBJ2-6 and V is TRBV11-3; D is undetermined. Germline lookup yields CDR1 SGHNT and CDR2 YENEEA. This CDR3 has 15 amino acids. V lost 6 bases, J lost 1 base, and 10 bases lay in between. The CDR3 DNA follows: TGTGCCAGCAGTACCACAGATTCTGGGGCCAACGTCCTGACTTTC. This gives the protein CASSTTDSGANVLTF.

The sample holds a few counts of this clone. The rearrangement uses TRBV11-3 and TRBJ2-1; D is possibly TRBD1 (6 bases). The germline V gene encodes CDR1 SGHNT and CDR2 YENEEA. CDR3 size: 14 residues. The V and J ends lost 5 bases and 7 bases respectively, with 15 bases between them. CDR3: CASSIGGARNEQFF. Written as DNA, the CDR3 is TGTGCCAGCAGCATAGGGGGAGCTAGGAATGAGCAGTTCTTC.

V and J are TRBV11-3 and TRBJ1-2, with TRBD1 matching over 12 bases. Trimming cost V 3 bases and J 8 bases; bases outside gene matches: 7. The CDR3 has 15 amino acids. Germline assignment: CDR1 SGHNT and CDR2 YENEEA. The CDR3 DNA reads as TGTGCCAGCAGCTTTCCGGGACAGGGGGCGAGAGGCTACACCTTC. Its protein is CASSFPGQGARGYTF.

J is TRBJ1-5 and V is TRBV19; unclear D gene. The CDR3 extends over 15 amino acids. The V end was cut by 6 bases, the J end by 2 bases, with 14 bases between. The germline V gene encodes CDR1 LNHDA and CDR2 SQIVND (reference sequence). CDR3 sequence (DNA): TGTGCCAGTAGACCGACCCTAGCAGGCAATCAGCCCCAGCATTTT. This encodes CASRPTLAGNQPQHF.

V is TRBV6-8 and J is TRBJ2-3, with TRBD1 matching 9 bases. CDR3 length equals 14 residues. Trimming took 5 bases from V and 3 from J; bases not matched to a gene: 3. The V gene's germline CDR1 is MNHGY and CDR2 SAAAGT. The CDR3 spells CASSAGQGTDTQYF. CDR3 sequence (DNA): TGTGCCAGCAGTGCGGGACAGGGAACAGATACGCAGTATTTT.

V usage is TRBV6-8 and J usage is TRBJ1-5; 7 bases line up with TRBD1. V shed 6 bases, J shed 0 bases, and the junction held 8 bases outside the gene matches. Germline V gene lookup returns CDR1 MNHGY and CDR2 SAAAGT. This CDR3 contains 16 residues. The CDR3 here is CASRARGEYSNQPQHF. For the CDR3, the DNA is TGTGCCAGCAGGGCCAGGGGGGAATATAGCAATCAGCCCCAGCATTTT.

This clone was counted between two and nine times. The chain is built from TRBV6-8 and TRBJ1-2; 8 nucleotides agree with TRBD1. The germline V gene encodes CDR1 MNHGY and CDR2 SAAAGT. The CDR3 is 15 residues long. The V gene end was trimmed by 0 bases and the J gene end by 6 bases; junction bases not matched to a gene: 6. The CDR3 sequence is CASSYSGTGVDGYTF. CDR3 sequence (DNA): TGTGCCAGCAGTTACTCGGGGACAGGCGTCGATGGCTACACCTTC.

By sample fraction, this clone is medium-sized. The CDR3: CAISYRDKEGYTF. The CDR3 bases are TGTGCCATCAGCTACCGGGACAAGGAAGGCTACACCTTC. The chain recombines TRBV6-8 with TRBJ1-2; D perhaps matches TRBD1 (6 bases). Trimming took off 10 bases at V and 8 bases at J, with 20 bases between the two ends. Germline CDR1 reads MNHGY; CDR2 reads SAAAGT. CDR3 length: 13 amino acids.

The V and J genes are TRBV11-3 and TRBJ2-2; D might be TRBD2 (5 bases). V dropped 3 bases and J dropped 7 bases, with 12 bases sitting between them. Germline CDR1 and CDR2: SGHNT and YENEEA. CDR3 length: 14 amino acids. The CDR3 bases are TGTGCCAGCAGCTTCGGGGATCGGGTCGGGGAGCTGTTTTTT. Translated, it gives CASSFGDRVGELFF.

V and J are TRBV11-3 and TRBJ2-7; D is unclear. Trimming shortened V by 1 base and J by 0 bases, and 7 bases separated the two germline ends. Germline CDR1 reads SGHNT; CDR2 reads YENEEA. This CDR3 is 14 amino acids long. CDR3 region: CASSLVAGSYEQYF. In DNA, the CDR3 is TGTGCCAGCAGCTTAGTGGCCGGCTCCTACGAGCAGTACTTC.

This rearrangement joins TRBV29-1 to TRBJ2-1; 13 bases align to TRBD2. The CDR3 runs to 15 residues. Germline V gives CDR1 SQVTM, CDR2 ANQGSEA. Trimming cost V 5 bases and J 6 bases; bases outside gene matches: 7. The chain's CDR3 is CSVWGTSGISNEQFF. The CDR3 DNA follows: TGCAGCGTTTGGGGGACTAGCGGGATTAGCAATGAGCAGTTCTTC.

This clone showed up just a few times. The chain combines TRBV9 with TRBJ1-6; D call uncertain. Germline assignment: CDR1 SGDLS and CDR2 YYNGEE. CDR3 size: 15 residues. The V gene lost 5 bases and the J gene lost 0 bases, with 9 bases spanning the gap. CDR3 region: CASRPQSSYNSPLHF. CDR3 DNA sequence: TGTGCCAGCAGACCCCAGAGCTCCTATAATTCACCCCTCCACTTT. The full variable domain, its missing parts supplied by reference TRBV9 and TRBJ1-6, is DSGVTQTPKHLITATGQRVTLRCSPRSGDLSVYWYQQSLDQGLQFLIQYYNGEERAKGNILERFSAQQFPDLHSELNLSSLELGDSALYFCASRPQSSYNSPLHFGNGTRLTVT.

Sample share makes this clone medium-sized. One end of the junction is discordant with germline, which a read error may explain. CDR3 residues: CAISEGAGVANIQYF. The CDR3 DNA reads TGTGCCATCAGTGAAGGGGCGGGAGTGGCAAACATTCAGTACTTC. V and J are TRBV6-1 and TRBJ2-4; 7 bases line up with TRBD2. This CDR3 region has 15 residues. CDR1 and CDR2 (germline): MNHNS, SASEGT.

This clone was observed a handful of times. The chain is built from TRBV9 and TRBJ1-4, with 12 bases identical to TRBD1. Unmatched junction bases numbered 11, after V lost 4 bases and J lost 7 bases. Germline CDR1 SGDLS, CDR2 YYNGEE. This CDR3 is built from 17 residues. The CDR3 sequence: CASSRAGTGGAGEKLFF. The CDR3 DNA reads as TGTGCCAGCAGCCGTGCCGGGACAGGGGGCGCCGGTGAAAAACTGTTTTTT.

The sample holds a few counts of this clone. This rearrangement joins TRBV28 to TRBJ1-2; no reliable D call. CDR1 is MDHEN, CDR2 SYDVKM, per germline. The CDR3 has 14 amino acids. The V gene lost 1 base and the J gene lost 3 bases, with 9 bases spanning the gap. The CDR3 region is CASSLFGRDYGYTF. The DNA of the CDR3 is TGTGCCAGCAGTTTATTCGGCCGGGACTATGGCTACACCTTC.